Many counts were recorded for the clone carrying this T cell receptor beta chain. The entry originates in a study of T cells in Graves' hyperthyroidism and ophthalmopathy. The CDR3 length is 13 residues. Trimming left V 2 bases short and J 6 bases short, with 10 bases between. Germline CDR1 LGHDT, CDR2 YNNKEL (reference sequence). RNA transcripts provided the source from which TCR beta CDR3 regions were amplified. First-round RT-PCR of the TCR CDR3 relied on the HTBI primer set. TCRdb passed the multiplex PCR reads through MiXCR, listing each CDR3 protein once. This sample has 160,000 or so distinct CDR3 sequences, with 9.4% found just once.

V is TRBV3-1 and J is TRBJ1-1; unclear D gene. This TCR came from a woman between 18 and 29 years old with Graves' hyperthyroidism that later progressed to Graves' ophthalmopathy. Specimen: blood. CDR3 nucleotides: TGTGCCAGCAGCCAACCTGAGGGCGCTGAAGCTTTCTTT. This encodes CASSQPEGAEAFF.